This section outlines one T cell receptor beta chain sequence together with its context. The target antigen is unknown. The CDR3 runs 14 residues. V was clipped by 1 base and J by 8 bases; unmatched bases: 6. Germline CDR1 is SGHVS and CDR2 is FNYEAQ. The source of the sample is a study of PD-1 blockade in classical Hodgkin lymphoma. Whole-study results and caveats: Nivolumab initiated under 1 year post-ASCT led to patient exclusion.

Every patient relapsed after autologous stem cell transplantation, and brentuximab vedotin exposure varied. Repertoires were generated with immunoSEQ multiplex PCR, while TCRdb's copy carries only in-frame clones and drops some. The sample contains about 110,000 clones, about 89% of which appear only once. The sequence was collected from a human donor with classical Hodgkin lymphoma. The specimen was peripheral blood mononuclear cells (PBMCs), collected before the second cycle of nivolumab. The chain employs TRBV7-6 and TRBJ1-1; 8 nucleotides align to TRBD1. CDR3: CASSLVGTGIEAFF. CDR3 nucleotide sequence: TGTGCCAGCAGCTTAGTAGGGACAGGCATCGAAGCTTTCTTT.